This TCR beta chain was captured by sequencing in a study of PD-1 blockade in mismatch repair-deficient tumors. Germline values: CDR1 MNHEY, CDR2 SMNVEV (reference sequence). The CDR3 has 15 amino acids. The V segment lost 1 base and the J segment 7 bases; nucleotides outside the gene matches: 8. Profiling relied on immunoSEQ multiplex PCR, and the TCRdb table lists in-frame clones only, not all of them. The sample records approximately 110,000 clones, about three quarters being singletons. V usage is TRBV27 and J usage is TRBJ1-2, with 8 bases that match TRBD1. The sequencing here drew on peripheral blood, taken roughly 60 weeks after starting pembrolizumab. The receptor was isolated from an adult with mismatch repair-deficient cancer. CDR3 residues: CASSLFPQGAVGYTF. The DNA for the CDR3 is TGTGCCAGCAGTTTATTTCCCCAGGGGGCGGTTGGCTACACCTTC.